Each of the 22 T cell receptor beta chains below was sequenced from the same sample in a study of OX40 agonist ivuxolimab in advanced cancers. Some clones are missing from TCRdb's copy, which holds only in-frame ones; the method was immunoSEQ multiplex PCR. The sample includes about 34,000 clones, about 90% of them seen just once. Sequences were derived from CD4+ or CD8+ T cells sorted from blood, sampled in a trial of the OX40 agonist ivuxolimab. These receptors originate from an adult with an advanced solid tumor such as melanoma, head and neck, liver or kidney cancer.

The chain is built from TRBV7-3 and TRBJ2-5; 8 bases fit TRBD2. The trim removed 5 bases at V and 5 bases at J, leaving 10 bases unmatched. The germline V gene has CDR1 SGHTA and CDR2 FQGTGA. The CDR3 has 15 amino acids. This CDR3 is CASSPGSGSFETQYF. For the CDR3, the DNA is TGTGCCAGCAGCCCTGGGAGCGGGAGTTTTGAGACCCAGTACTTC.

V is TRBV7-8 and J is TRBJ1-4, with D tentatively TRBD1 (5 bases). Germline CDR1 SGHVS, CDR2 FQNEAQ. The germline V and J ends were trimmed by 5 bases and 3 bases, with 19 bases remaining between them. The CDR3 has 17 residues. The CDR3 coding sequence is TGTGCCAGCAGCCGAGACGTAGTCACGGGGGCTAATGAAAAACTGTTTTTT. This codes for CASSRDVVTGANEKLFF.

The genes are TRBV5-8 and TRBJ2-2; 7 bases fit TRBD2. Germline CDR1 reads SGHTS; CDR2 reads YDEGEE. The CDR3 length is 16 residues. After removal of 0 bases from V and 0 bases from J, the junction contained 2 bases not matched to a gene. The CDR3 DNA sequence: TGTGCCAGCAGCTTGGGACTAGCTGCGAACACCGGGGAGCTGTTTTTT. This gives the protein CASSLGLAANTGELFF. Supplemented by reference TRBV5-8 and TRBJ2-2, the full variable domain reads EAGVTQSPTHLIKTRGQQATLRCSPISGHTSVYWYQQALGLGLQFLLWYDEGEERNRGNFPPRFSGRQFPNYSSELNVNALELEDSALYLCASSLGLAANTGELFFGEGSRLTVL.

The CDR3: CASSLANEQFF. The CDR3 nucleotides are TGTGCCAGCAGCTTAGCAAATGAGCAGTTCTTC. The V and J genes are TRBV7-9 and TRBJ2-1; no reliable D call. Germline-derived CDR1 and CDR2 are SEHNR and FQNEAQ (reference sequence). CDR3 length: 11 amino acids. Trimming left V 0 bases short and J 7 bases short, with 1 base between. Full variable domain (rest looked up from reference TRBV7-9 and TRBJ2-1): DTGVSQNPRHKITKRGQNVTFRCDPISEHNRLYWYRQTLGQGPEFLTYFQNEAQLEKSRLLSDRFSAERPKGSFSTLEIQRTEQGDSAMYLCASSLANEQFFGPGTRLTVL.

This clone was observed a single time. V is TRBV7-3 and J is TRBJ2-3; perhaps TRBD2 as D (6 bases). The CDR3 is 17 amino acids. V dropped 3 bases and J dropped 2 bases, with 18 bases sitting between them. Germline CDR1 reads SGHTA; CDR2 reads FQGTGA. CDR3 loop: CASSLGSSAIITDTQYF. DNA of the CDR3: TGTGCCAGCAGCTTGGGATCTAGCGCCATAATCACAGATACGCAGTATTTT. Filled out from reference TRBV7-3 and TRBJ2-3, the complete variable domain reads GAGVSQTPSNKVTEKGKYVELRCDPISGHTALYWYRQSLGQGPEFLIYFQGTGAADDSGLPNDRFFAVRPEGSVSTLKIQRTERGDSAVYLCASSLGSSAIITDTQYFGPGTRLTVL.

This clone was seen only a few times. This chain joins TRBV5-4 and TRBJ1-1; weak D call: TRBD1 (6 bases). V lost 3 bases and J 1 base, leaving 16 bases between the germline ends. CDR3 length equals 16 residues. The germline CDR1 and CDR2 sequences are SGHNT and YYREEE (reference sequence). CDR3 in amino acids: CASSSLTGSPNTEAFF. Here the CDR3 DNA reads TGTGCCAGCAGCTCCCTGACAGGCAGCCCGAACACTGAAGCTTTCTTT.

V usage is TRBV2 and J usage is TRBJ2-5, with 15 nucleotides matching TRBD2. Germline V CDR1 and CDR2: SNHLY, FYNNEI. This CDR3 spans 16 amino acids. V gave up 6 bases and J gave up 1 base; unmatched junction bases: 3. The CDR3 nucleotides are TGTGCCAGCAGGGGGGGACTAGCGGGAGGCCAAGAGACCCAGTACTTC. Amino acid sequence: CASRGGLAGGQETQYF.

J is TRBJ2-1 and V is TRBV7-3; D may match TRBD1 or TRBD2 (5 bases each). The CDR3 totals 15 residues. Germline CDR1 reads SGHTA; CDR2 reads FQGTGA. V was pared by 5 bases and J by 0 bases, with 11 bases between. The CDR3 bases are TGTGCCAGCAGCCCGGCAGGGACCTCCTACAATGAGCAGTTCTTC. The encoded protein is CASSPAGTSYNEQFF.

The V call is TRBV28, the J call TRBJ1-5; TRBD1 agrees at 8 bases. With V trimmed by 3 bases and J by 4 bases, 5 bases remained unmatched. Germline CDR1 and CDR2: MDHEN and SYDVKM. The CDR3 sequence is 15 residues long. CDR3: CASSLPGGLNQPQHF. The CDR3 DNA reads TGTGCCAGCAGTTTGCCAGGGGGCCTTAATCAGCCCCAGCATTTT.

The V call is TRBV28, the J call TRBJ2-1; D not resolved. From germline, CDR1 is MDHEN and CDR2 SYDVKM. The germline V and J ends were trimmed by 8 bases and 3 bases, with 17 bases remaining between them. The CDR3 covers 15 residues. The CDR3 sequence is CASRTGLRNYNEQFF. DNA for the CDR3: TGTGCCAGCCGAACGGGTCTCCGTAACTACAATGAGCAGTTCTTC.

The chain has TRBV27 and TRBJ2-7, with 9 bases that match TRBD1. V trimming: 6 bases; J trimming: 6 bases; junction bases outside the gene matches: 6. The germline V gene has CDR1 MNHEY and CDR2 SMNVEV (reference sequence). The CDR3 is 13 residues long. The CDR3 loop is CASRTGQGREQYF. The CDR3 bases are TGTGCCAGCAGGACGGGACAGGGTCGCGAGCAGTACTTC.

CDR3 amino acids: CAISGRNTIYF. The CDR3 region has the DNA TGTGCCATCAGTGGGAGGAACACCATATATTTT. The rearrangement joins TRBV10-3 to TRBJ1-3, with D hard to call. This CDR3 contains 11 residues. The V end was cut by 4 bases, the J end by 7 bases, with 5 bases between. Germline V gene data show CDR1 as ENHRY and CDR2 as SYGVKD.

The J gene is TRBJ2-7, the V gene TRBV27; D perhaps matches TRBD2 (5 bases). V lost 2 bases to trimming and J lost 6 bases, with 14 bases between them. Germline CDR1 and CDR2: MNHEY and SMNVEV (reference sequence). This CDR3 spans 14 amino acids. In DNA form, the CDR3 reads TGTGCCAGCAGTTTAGCCGGGCGGGCAGGCGAGCAGTACTTC. This codes for CASSLAGRAGEQYF.

The CDR3 spells CASSAQGDSTNEKLFF. In nucleotides, the CDR3 is TGTGCCAGCAGCGCCCAGGGGGATTCAACTAATGAAAAACTGTTTTTT. The V gene is TRBV9, the J gene TRBJ1-4; 7 positions match TRBD1. Per germline, CDR1 SGDLS and CDR2 YYNGEE. This CDR3 contains 16 residues. V lost 3 bases and J lost 0; bases outside the gene matches: 5.

This sequence joins TRBV19 and TRBJ1-3; D gene uncertain. The CDR3 is made up of 14 amino acids. CDR1 LNHDA and CDR2 SQIVND come from the germline V gene (reference sequence). V was cut by 6 bases and J by 0 bases, with 9 bases left in between. CDR3 coding DNA: TGTGCCAGTAGAGCAGACGGCTCTGGAAACACCATATATTTT. It translates to CASRADGSGNTIYF. Full variable domain (rest looked up from reference TRBV19 and TRBJ1-3): DGGITQSPKYLFRKEGQNVTLSCEQNLNHDAMYWYRQDPGQGLRLIYYSQIVNDFQKGDIAEGYSVSREKKESFPLTVTSAQKNPTAFYLCASRADGSGNTIYFGEGSWLTVV.

The chain couples TRBV28 to TRBJ2-5, with TRBD2 identical over 11 bases. The germline gives CDR1 MDHEN, CDR2 SYDVKM. Trimming took 5 bases from V and 1 from J; bases not matched to a gene: 3. The CDR3 consists of 15 residues. The CDR3 sequence: CASSPGTSGQETQYF. CDR3 coding DNA: TGTGCCAGCAGTCCCGGGACTAGCGGCCAAGAGACCCAGTACTTC.

This clone appeared a single time. V is TRBV30 and J is TRBJ1-2; D ambiguous. This CDR3 has 11 residues. Trimming left V 2 bases short and J 4 bases short, with 5 bases between. Germline CDR1 is GTSNPN and CDR2 is SVGIG (reference sequence). CDR3 region: CAWSNSYGYTF. CDR3 DNA: TGTGCCTGGAGTAACAGCTATGGCTACACCTTC.

The chain couples TRBV5-1 to TRBJ1-4; the match to TRBD1 covers 8 bases. Germline V CDR1 and CDR2: SGHRS, YFSETQ. V was pared by 2 bases and J by 7 bases, with 7 bases of the junction left unmatched. This CDR3 spans 15 amino acids. DNA for the CDR3: TGCGCCAGCAGCTTTCGCAGGGGGCTAAGTGAAAAACTGTTTTTT. Translation: CASSFRRGLSEKLFF.

The rearrangement links TRBV6-1 to TRBJ2-5; TRBD2 matches 8 bases. The CDR3 spans 14 residues. Germline V gene lookup returns CDR1 MNHNS and CDR2 SASEGT. V shed 10 bases and J 1 base; nucleotides not matched to a gene: 8. CDR3 protein: CATDSGGPQETQYF. The CDR3 nucleotides read TGTGCCACCGACTCGGGAGGGCCCCAAGAGACCCAGTACTTC.

CDR3 nucleotides: TGTGCCAGCAGCTTGACCGGTAACAATCAGCCCCAGCATTTT. Translated, it gives CASSLTGNNQPQHF. V gene TRBV5-8 combines with J gene TRBJ1-5; D gene unclear. This CDR3 has 14 amino acids. Germline assignment: CDR1 SGHTS and CDR2 YDEGEE. V dropped 1 base and J dropped 3 bases, with 8 bases sitting between them.

CDR3 amino acids: CASSLYNTGELFF. DNA of the CDR3: TGTGCCAGCAGCTTATATAACACCGGGGAGCTGTTTTTT. This chain links TRBV7-3 with TRBJ2-2; D unresolved. The germline gives CDR1 SGHTA, CDR2 FQGTGA. CDR3 length equals 13 residues. V was cut by 2 bases and J by 2 bases, with 3 bases left in between.

V usage is TRBV7-9 and J usage is TRBJ2-7; D possibly corresponds to TRBD2 (6 bases). The ends were cut back, 1 base at V and 3 bases at J, with 10 bases in the middle. Looked up from germline, CDR1 is SEHNR and CDR2 is FQNEAQ (reference sequence). The CDR3 has 14 residues. This chain's CDR3 is CASSLDVGGYEQYF. CDR3 sequence (DNA): TGTGCCAGCAGCTTAGATGTGGGGGGCTACGAGCAGTACTTC.